This entry concerns a single T cell receptor (beta chain). Antigen: not known. Trimming stripped 7 bases from V and 6 bases from J, with 19 bases between. The CDR3 sequence is 13 residues long. Germline-derived CDR1 and CDR2 are SQVTM and ANQGSEA. This sample was included in a study of T cell responses to AZD1222 COVID-19 vaccine. Study-wide results and limits: Donors were mostly white British, more females; clonal diversity possibly underestimated.

TCRdb's table, derived via immunoSEQ multiplex PCR, lists solely in-frame clones and lacks some. The repertoire holds some 200,000 clones, with under 95% as singletons. The sequenced sample was peripheral blood, obtained 28 days after the second AZD1222 dose. V gene TRBV29-1 combines with J gene TRBJ2-7, with D possibly called TRBD1 or TRBD2 (6 bases each). This sequence originates from an adult who received the AZD1222 COVID-19 vaccine. DNA for the CDR3: TGCAGCGCCGAGGGGGGCAGGGGCTCCGAGCAGTACTTC. It codes for CSAEGGRGSEQYF.